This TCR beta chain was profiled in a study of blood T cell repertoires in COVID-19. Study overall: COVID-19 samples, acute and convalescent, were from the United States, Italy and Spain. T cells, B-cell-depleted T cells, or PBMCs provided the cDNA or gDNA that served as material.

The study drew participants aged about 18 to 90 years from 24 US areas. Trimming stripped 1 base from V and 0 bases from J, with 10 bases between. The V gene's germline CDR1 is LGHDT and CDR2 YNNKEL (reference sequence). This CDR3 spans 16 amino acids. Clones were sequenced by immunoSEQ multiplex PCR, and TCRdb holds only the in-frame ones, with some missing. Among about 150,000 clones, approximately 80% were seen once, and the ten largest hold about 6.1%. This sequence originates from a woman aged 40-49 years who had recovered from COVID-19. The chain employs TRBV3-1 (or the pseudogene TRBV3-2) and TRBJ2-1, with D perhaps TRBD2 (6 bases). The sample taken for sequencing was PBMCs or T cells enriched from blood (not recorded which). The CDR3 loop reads CASSQVGGTSYNEQFF. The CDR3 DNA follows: TGTGCCAGCAGCCAAGTAGGCGGGACCTCCTACAATGAGCAGTTCTTC.